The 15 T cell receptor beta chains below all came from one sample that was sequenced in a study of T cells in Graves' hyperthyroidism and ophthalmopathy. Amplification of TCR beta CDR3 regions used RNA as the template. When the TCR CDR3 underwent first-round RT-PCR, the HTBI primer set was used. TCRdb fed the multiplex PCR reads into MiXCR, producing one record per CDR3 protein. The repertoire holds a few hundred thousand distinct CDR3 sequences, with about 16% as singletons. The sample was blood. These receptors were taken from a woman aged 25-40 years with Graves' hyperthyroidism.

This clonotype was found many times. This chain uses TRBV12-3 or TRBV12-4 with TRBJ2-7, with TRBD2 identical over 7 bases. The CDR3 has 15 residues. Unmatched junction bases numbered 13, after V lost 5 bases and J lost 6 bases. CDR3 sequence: CASSLRGDRSSEQYF. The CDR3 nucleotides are TGTGCCAGCAGTCTCCGGGGGGACCGGTCGAGCGAGCAGTACTTC.

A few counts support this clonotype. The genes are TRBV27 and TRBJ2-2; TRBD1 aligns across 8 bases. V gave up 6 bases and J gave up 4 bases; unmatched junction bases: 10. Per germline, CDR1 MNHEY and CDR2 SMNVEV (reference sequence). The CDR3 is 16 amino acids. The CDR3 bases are TGTGCCAGCAGACTCTTCCAGGGGGCAAGCACCGGGGAGCTGTTTTTT. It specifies CASRLFQGASTGELFF.

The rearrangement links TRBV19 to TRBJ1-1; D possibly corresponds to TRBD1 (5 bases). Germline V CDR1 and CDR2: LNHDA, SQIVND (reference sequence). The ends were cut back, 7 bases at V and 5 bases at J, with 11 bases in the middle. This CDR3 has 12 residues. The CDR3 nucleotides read TGTGCCAGTACCCTCGGGGGGACTGAAGCTTTCTTT. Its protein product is CASTLGGTEAFF. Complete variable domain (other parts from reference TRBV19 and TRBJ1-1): DGGITQSPKYLFRKEGQNVTLSCEQNLNHDAMYWYRQDPGQGLRLIYYSQIVNDFQKGDIAEGYSVSREKKESFPLTVTSAQKNPTAFYLCASTLGGTEAFFGQGTRLTVV.

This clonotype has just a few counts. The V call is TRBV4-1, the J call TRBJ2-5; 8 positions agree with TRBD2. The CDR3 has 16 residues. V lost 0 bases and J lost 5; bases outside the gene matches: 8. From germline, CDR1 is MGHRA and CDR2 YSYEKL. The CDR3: CASSQDWGLESETQYF. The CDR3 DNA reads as TGCGCCAGCAGCCAAGATTGGGGACTAGAGTCGGAGACCCAGTACTTC.

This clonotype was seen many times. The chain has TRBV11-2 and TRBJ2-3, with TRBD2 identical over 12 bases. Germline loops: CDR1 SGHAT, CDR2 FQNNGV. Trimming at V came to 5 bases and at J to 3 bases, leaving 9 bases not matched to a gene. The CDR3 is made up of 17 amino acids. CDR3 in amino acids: CASSPSLAGGPTDTQYF. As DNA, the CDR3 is TGTGCCAGCAGCCCGAGTCTAGCGGGAGGGCCAACAGATACGCAGTATTTT.

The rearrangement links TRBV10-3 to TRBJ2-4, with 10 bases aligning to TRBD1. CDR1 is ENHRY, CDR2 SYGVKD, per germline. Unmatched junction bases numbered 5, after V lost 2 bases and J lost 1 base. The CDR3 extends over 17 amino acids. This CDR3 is CAISESRDRGAKNIQYF. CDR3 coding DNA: TGTGCCATCAGTGAGAGTCGGGACAGGGGCGCCAAAAACATTCAGTACTTC.

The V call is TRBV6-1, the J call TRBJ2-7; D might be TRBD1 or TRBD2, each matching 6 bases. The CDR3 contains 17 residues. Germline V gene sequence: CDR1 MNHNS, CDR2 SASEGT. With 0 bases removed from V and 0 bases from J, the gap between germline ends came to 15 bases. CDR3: CASSEALLGGPSYEQYF. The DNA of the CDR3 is TGTGCCAGCAGTGAAGCGCTTCTTGGGGGGCCCTCCTACGAGCAGTACTTC.

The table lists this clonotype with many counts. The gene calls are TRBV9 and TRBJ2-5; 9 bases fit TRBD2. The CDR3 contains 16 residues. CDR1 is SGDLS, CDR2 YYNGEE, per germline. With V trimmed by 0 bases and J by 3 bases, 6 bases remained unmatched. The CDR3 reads CASSVAQGLAEETQYF. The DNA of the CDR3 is TGTGCCAGCAGCGTAGCTCAGGGACTAGCAGAAGAGACCCAGTACTTC.

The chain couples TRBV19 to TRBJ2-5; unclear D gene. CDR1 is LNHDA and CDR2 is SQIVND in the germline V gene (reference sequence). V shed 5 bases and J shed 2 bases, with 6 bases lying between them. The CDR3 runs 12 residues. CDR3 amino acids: CASSVEQETQYF. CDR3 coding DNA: TGTGCCAGTAGTGTGGAACAAGAGACCCAGTACTTC.

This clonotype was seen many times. The CDR3 region is CASSEYSGSYGYTF. The CDR3 DNA reads TGTGCCAGCAGTGAATATTCAGGGAGCTATGGCTACACCTTC. V and J are TRBV6-1 and TRBJ1-2; a weak D match, TRBD1 (5 bases). V was trimmed by 2 bases and J by 4 bases, leaving 11 bases between them. CDR1 and CDR2 from the germline V gene are MNHNS and SASEGT. There are 14 residues in the CDR3.

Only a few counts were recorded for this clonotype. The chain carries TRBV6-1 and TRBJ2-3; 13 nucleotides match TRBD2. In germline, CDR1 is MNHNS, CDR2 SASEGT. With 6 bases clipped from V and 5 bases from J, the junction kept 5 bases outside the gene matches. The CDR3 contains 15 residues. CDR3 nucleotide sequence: TGTGCCAGCAGACCCGGGACTAGCGGGGAAGATACGCAGTATTTT. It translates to CASRPGTSGEDTQYF.

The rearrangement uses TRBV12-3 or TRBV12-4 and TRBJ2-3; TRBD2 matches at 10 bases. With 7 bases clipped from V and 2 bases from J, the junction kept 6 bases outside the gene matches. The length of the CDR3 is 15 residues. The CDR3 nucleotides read TGTGCCAGCAAAACTAGCGGGATATACACAGATACGCAGTATTTT. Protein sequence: CASKTSGIYTDTQYF.

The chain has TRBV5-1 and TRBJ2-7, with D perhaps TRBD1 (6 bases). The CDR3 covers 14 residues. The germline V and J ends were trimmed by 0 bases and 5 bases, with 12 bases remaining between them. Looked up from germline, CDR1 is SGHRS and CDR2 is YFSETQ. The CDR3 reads CASSLASGQNEQYF. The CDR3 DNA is TGCGCCAGCAGCTTGGCCTCTGGACAGAACGAGCAGTACTTC.

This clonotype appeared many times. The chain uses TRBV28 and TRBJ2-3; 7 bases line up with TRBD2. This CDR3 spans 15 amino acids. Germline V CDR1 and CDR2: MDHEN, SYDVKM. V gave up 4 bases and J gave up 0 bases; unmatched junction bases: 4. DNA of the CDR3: TGTGCCAGCAGTTCAACTAGCGCGAGCACAGATACGCAGTATTTT. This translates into CASSSTSASTDTQYF. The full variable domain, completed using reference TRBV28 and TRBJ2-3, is DVKVTQSSRYLVKRTGEKVFLECVQDMDHENMFWYRQDPGLGLRLIYFSYDVKMKEKGDIPEGYSVSREKKERFSLILESASTNQTSMYLCASSSTSASTDTQYFGPGTRLTVL.

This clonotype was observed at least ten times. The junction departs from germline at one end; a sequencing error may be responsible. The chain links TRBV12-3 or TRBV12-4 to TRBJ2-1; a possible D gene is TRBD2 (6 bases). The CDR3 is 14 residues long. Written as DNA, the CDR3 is TGCGCCAGCAGCCCCGGGAGCTCCTACAATGAGCAGTTCTTC. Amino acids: CASSPGSSYNEQFF.